This TCR beta chain stems from a study of shared clonotypes between healthy human individuals. Adults of Caucasian background living in Nashville, Tennessee made up all donors. Here immunoSEQ multiplex PCR was the method, and the copy in TCRdb shows in-frame clones only, minus some. The sample records about 470,000 clones, 79% being singletons. CDR3 length: 14 residues. With 1 base clipped from V and 6 bases from J, the junction kept 1 base outside the gene matches. Germline lookup yields CDR1 SGHVS and CDR2 FQNEAQ. This clone occurred a few times. The sample comprised PBMCs. V and J are TRBV7-8 and TRBJ2-3; 10 nucleotides agree with TRBD2. The TCR originated in a woman aged 35 to 49 in good health. Some clones in this sample may be carry-over from other donors' samples. CDR3 in amino acids: CASSLGGLADTQYF. In DNA form, the CDR3 reads TGTGCCAGCAGCTTAGGGGGACTAGCGGATACGCAGTATTTT.